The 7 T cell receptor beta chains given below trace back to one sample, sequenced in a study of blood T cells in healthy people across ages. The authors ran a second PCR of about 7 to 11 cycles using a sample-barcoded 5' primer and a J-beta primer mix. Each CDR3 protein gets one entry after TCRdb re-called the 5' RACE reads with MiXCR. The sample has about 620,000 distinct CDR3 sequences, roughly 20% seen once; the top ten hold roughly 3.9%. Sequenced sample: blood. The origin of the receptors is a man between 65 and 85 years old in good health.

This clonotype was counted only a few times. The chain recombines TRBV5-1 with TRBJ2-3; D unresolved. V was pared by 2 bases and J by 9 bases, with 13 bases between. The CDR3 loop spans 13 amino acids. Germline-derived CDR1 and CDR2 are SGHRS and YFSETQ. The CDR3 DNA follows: TGCGCCAGCAGCTTACCCGACTCCAACACGCAGTATTTT. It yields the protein CASSLPDSNTQYF.

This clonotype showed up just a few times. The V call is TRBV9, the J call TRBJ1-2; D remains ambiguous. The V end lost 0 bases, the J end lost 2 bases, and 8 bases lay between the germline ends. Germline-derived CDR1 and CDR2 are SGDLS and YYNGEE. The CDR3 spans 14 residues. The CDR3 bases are TGTGCCAGCAGCGTAGCTACAGCAAACTATGGCTACACCTTC. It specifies CASSVATANYGYTF.

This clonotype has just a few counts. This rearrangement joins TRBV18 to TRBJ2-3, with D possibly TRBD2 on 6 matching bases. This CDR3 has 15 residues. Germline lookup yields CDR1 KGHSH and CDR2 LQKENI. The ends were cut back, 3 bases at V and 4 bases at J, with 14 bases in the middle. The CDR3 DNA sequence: TGTGCCAGCTCACCGCAGGAGGGGACGGCAGATACGCAGTATTTT. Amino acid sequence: CASSPQEGTADTQYF.

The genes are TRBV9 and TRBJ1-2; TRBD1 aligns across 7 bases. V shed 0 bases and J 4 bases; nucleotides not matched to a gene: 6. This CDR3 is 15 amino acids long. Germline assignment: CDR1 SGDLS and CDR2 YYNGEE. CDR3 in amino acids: CASSVEVGDSYGYTF. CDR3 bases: TGTGCCAGCAGCGTAGAGGTAGGGGACAGCTATGGCTACACCTTC.

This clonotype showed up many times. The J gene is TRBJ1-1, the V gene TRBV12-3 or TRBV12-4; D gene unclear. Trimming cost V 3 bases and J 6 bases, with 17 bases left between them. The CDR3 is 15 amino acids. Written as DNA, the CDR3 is TGTGCCAGCAGTTTTTCCCGGTCGGCCCACGCTGAAGCTTTCTTT. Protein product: CASSFSRSAHAEAFF.

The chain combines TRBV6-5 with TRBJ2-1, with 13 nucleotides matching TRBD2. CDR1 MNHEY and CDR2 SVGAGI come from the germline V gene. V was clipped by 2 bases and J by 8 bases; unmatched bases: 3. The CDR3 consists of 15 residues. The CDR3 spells CASSYGTSGTDEQFF. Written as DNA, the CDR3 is TGTGCCAGCAGTTACGGGACTAGCGGGACTGATGAGCAGTTCTTC.

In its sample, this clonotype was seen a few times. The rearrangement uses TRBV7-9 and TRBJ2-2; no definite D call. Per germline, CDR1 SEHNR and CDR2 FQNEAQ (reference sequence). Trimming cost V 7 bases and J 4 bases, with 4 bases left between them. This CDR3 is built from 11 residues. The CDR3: CASTGTGELFF. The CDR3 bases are TGTGCCAGCACTGGCACCGGGGAGCTGTTTTTT.